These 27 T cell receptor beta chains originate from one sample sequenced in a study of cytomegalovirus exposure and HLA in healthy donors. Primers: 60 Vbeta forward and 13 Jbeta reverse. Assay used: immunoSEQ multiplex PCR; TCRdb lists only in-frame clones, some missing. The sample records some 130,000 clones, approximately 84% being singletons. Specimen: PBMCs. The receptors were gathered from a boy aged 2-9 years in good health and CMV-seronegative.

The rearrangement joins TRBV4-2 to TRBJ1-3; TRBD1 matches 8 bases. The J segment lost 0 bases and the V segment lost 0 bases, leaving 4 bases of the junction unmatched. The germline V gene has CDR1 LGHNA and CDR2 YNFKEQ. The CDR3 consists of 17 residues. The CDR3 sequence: CASSQDPGGNSGNTIYF. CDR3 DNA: TGTGCCAGCAGCCAAGATCCAGGGGGCAACTCTGGAAACACCATATATTTT.

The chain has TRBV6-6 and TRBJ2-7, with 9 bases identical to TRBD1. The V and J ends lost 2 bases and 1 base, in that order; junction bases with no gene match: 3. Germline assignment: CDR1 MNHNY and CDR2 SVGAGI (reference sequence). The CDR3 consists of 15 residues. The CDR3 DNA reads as TGTGCCAGCAGTTACCCGACAGGGGGTTCCTACGAGCAGTACTTC. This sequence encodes CASSYPTGGSYEQYF.

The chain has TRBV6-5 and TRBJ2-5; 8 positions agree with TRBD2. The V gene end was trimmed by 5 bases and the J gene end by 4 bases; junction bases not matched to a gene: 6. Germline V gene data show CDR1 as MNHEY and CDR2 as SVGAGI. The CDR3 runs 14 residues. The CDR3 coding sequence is TGTGCCAGCAGTGCCAGCGGGGGTCCAGAGACCCAGTACTTC. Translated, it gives CASSASGGPETQYF.

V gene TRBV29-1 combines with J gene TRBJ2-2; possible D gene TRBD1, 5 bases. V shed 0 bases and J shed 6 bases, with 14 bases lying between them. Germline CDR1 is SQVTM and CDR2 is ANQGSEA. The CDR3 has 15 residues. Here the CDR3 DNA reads TGCAGCGTTGAAGAAAGGACAAAATTATCCGGGGAGCTGTTTTTT. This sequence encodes CSVEERTKLSGELFF.

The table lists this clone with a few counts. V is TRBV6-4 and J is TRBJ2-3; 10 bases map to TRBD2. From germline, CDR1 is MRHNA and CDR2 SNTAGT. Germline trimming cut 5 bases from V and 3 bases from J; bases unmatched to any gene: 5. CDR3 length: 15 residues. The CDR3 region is CASSIAGGGTDTQYF. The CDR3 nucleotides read TGTGCCAGCAGTATAGCGGGAGGAGGGACAGATACGCAGTATTTT.

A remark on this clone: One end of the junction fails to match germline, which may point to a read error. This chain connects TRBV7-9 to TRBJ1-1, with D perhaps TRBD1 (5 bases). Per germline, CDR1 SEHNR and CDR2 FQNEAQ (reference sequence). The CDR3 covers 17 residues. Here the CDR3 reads CSSSEGQGPRRDTEAFF. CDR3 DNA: TGTTCCAGCAGCGAAGGGCAGGGTCCGAGGAGGGACACTGAAGCTTTCTTT.

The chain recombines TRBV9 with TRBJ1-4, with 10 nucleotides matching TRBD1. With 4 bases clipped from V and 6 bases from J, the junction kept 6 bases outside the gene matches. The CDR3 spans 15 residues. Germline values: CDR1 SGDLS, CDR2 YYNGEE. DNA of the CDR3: TGTGCCAGCAGCCCTACGGACAGGGGGGATGAAAAACTGTTTTTT. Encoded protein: CASSPTDRGDEKLFF.

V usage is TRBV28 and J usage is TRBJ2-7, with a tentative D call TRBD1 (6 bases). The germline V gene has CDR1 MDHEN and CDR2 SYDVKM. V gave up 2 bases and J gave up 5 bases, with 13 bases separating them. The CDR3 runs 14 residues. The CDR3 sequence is CASSLSLQGNEQYV. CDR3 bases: TGTGCCAGCAGTTTAAGCCTCCAGGGGAACGAGCAGTACGTC.

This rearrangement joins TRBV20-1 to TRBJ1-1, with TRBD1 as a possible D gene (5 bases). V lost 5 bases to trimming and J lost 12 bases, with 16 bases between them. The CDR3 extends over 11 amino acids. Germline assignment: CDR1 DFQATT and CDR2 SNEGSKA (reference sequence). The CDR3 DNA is TGCAGTGCTCGGGACTTAAGCGGGACTTTCTTT. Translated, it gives CSARDLSGTFF.

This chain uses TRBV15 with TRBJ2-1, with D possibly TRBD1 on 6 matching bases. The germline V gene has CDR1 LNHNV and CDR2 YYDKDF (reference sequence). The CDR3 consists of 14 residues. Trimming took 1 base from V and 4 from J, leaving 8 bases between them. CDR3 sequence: CATSRARGYNEQFF. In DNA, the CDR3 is TGTGCCACCAGCAGAGCAAGGGGGTACAATGAGCAGTTCTTC.

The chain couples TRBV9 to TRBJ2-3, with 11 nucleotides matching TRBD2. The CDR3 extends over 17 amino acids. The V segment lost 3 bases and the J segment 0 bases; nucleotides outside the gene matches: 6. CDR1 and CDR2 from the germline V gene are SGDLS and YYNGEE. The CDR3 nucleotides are TGTGCCAGCAGCGCCTTAGCGGGGGGGCTTAGCACAGATACGCAGTATTTT. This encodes CASSALAGGLSTDTQYF.

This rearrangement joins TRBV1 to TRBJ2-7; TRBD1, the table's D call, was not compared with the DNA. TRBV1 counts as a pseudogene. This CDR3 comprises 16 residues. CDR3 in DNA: TGCACCAGCAGCCAAGATCCGCAGGGGGTCTCCTACGAGCAGTACGTC. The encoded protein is CTSSQDPQGVSYEQYV.

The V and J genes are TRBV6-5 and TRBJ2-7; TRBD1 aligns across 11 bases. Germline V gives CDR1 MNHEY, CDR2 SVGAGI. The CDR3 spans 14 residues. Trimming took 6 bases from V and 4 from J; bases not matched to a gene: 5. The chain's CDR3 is CASRHRDRGYEQYF. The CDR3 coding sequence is TGTGCCAGCAGACACCGGGACAGGGGGTACGAGCAGTACTTC.

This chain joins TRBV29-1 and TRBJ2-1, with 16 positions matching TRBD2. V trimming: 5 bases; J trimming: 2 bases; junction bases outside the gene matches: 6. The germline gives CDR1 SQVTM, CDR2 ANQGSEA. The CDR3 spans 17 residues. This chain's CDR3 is CSVSPGLAGGPYNEQFF. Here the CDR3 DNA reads TGCAGCGTTTCTCCGGGACTAGCGGGAGGGCCCTACAATGAGCAGTTCTTC.

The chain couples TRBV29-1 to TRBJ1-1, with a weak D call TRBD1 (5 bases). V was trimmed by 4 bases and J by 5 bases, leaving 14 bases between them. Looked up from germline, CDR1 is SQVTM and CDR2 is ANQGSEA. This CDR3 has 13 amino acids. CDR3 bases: TGCAGCGTTGTTGGCGGGGCTCTGACTGAAGCTTTCTTT. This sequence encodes CSVVGGALTEAFF.

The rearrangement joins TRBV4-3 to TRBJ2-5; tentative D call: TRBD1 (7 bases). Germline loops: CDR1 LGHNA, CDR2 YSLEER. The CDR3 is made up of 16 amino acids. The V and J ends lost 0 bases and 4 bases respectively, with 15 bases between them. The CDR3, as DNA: TGCGCCAGCAGCCAAGACGGGACAGTCGGGGGAGAGACCCAGTACTTC. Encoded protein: CASSQDGTVGGETQYF.

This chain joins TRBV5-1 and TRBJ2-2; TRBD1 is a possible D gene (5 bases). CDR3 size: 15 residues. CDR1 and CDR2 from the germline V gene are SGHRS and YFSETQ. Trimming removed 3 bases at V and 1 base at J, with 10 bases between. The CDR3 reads CASSYGQQNTGELFF. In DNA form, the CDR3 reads TGCGCCAGCAGCTACGGACAACAGAACACCGGGGAGCTGTTTTTT.

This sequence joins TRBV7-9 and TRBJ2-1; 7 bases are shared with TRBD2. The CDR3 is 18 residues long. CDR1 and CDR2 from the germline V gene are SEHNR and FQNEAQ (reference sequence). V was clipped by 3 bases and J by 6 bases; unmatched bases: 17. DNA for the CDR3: TGTGCCAGCAGCTTCCTCTCCCTGACTAGCAGGCATACCAATGAGCAGTTCTTC. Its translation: CASSFLSLTSRHTNEQFF.

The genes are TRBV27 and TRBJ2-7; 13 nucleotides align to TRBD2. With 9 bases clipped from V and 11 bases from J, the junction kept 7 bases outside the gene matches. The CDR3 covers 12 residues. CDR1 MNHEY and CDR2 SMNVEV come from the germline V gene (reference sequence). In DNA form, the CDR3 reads TGTGCCAGGGGGACTAGCGGGGAGGAAGAGTACGTC. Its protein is CARGTSGEEEYV.

CDR3 sequence: CASTAQGPYNEQFF. CDR3 sequence (DNA): TGTGCCAGCACCGCCCAGGGCCCCTACAATGAGCAGTTCTTC. The V and J genes are TRBV6-5 and TRBJ2-1; possibly TRBD1 for D (5 bases). Germline V gene data show CDR1 as MNHEY and CDR2 as SVGAGI. The germline V and J ends were trimmed by 7 bases and 2 bases, with 12 bases remaining between them. The CDR3 is 14 residues long.

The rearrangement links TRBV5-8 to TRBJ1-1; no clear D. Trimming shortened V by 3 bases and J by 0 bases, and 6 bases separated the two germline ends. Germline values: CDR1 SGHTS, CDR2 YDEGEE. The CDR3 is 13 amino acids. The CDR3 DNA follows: TGTGCCAGCAGCTCTCCCCTGAACACTGAAGCTTTCTTT. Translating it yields CASSSPLNTEAFF.

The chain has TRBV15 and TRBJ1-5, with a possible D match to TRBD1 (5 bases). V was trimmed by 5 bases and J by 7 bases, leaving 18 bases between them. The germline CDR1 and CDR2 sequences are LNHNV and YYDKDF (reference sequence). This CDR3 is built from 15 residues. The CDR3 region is CATSQDAGRNQPQHF. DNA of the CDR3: TGTGCCACCAGCCAGGATGCAGGGAGGAACCAGCCCCAGCATTTT.

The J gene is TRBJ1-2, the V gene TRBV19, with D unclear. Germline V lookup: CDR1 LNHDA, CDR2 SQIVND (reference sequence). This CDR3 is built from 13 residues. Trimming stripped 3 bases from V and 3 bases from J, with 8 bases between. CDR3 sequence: CASSIGADYGYTF. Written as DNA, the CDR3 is TGTGCCAGTAGTATCGGAGCGGACTATGGCTACACCTTC.

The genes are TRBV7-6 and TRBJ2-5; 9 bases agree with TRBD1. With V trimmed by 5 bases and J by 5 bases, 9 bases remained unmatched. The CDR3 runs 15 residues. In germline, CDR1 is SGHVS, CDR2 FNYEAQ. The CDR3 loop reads CASSETGGREETQYF. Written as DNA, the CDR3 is TGTGCCAGCAGCGAGACAGGGGGTCGGGAGGAGACCCAGTACTTC.

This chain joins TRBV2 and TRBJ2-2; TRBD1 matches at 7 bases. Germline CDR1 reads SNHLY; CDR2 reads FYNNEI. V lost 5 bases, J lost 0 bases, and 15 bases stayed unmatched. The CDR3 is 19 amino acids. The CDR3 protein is CASSKAGTERLTNTGELFF. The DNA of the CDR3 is TGTGCCAGCAGTAAGGCCGGGACAGAACGTTTAACGAACACCGGGGAGCTGTTTTTT.

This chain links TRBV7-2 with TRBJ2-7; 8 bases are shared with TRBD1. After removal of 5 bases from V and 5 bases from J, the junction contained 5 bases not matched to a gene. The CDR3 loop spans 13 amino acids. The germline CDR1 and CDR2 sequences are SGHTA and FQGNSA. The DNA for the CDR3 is TGTGCCAGCAGCGGACAGGGAATCCACGAGCAGTACTTC. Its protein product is CASSGQGIHEQYF. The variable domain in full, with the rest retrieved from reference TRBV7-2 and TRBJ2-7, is GAGVSQSPSNKVTEKGKDVELRCDPISGHTALYWYRQSLGQGLEFLIYFQGNSAPDKSGLPSDRFSAERTGGSVSTLTIQRTQQEDSAVYLCASSGQGIHEQYFGPGTRLTVT.

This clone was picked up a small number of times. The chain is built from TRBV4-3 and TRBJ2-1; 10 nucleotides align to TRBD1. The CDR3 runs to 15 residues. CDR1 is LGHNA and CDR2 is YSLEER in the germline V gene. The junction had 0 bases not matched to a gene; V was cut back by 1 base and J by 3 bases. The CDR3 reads CASSQGTGGYNEQFF. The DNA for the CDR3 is TGCGCCAGCAGCCAAGGGACAGGGGGCTACAATGAGCAGTTCTTC.